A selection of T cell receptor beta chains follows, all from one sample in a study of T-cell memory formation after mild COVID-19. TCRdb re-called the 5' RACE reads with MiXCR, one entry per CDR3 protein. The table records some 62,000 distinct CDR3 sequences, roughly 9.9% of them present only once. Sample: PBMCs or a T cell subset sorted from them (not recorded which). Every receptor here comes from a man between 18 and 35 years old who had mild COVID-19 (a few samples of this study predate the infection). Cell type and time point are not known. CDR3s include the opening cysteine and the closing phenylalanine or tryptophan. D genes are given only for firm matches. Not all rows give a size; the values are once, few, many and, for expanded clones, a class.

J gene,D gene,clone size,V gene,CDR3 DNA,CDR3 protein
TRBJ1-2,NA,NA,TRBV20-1,TGCAGGGCACGAGGGGGGTCAGGCTACACCTTC,CRARGGSGYTF
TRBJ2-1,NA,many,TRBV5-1,TGCGCCAGCAGCTTGAATCGGGGGGCGAATGAGCAGTTCTTC,CASSLNRGANEQFF
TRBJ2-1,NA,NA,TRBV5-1,TGCGCCCGCCAGGGGCCCTCGCCCGACAATGAGCAGTTCTTC,CARQGPSPDNEQFF
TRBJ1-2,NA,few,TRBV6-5,TGTGCCAGCAGAAGCAGACAAGGACCGAGCTATGGCTACACCTTC,CASRSRQGPSYGYTF
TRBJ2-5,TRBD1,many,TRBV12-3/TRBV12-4,TGTGCCAGCAGTTTTCGGACAGGGGGACAAGAGACCCAGTACTTC,CASSFRTGGQETQYF
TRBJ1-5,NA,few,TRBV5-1,TGCGCCAGCAGCTTGGATCCCGGGTCGGGCAATCAGCCCCAGCATTTT,CASSLDPGSGNQPQHF
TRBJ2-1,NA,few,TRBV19,TGTGCCAGTAGTATAAAGCGTCCACGGTTCTTC,CASSIKRPRFF
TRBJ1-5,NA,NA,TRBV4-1,TGCGCCAGCAGCCAAGCCCGCTCTTGGCCCCAGCATTTT,CASSQARSWPQHF
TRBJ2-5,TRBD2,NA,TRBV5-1,TGCGCCAGCAGCGGGGGGGTCCAAGAGACCCAGTACTTC,CASSGGVQETQYF
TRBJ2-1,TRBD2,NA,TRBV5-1,TGCGCCAGCAGATCTAGCGGGGGGACTTACAATGAGCAGTTCTTC,CASRSSGGTYNEQFF
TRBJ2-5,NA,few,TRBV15,TGTGCCACCAGCAGAGGGGACGGCCAAGAGACCCAGTACTTC,CATSRGDGQETQYF
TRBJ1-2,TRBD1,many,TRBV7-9,TGTGCCAGCAGCTTAGGAGGGACAGGGGAAGGTGGCTACACCTTC,CASSLGGTGEGGYTF
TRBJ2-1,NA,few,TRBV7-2,TGTGCCAGCAGCCTACGACAGGTGGGCAATGAGCAGTTCTTC,CASSLRQVGNEQFF
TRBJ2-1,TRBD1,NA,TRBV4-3,TGCGCCAGCAGTCGAGGGACAGCTCGCTACAATGAGCAGTTCTTC,CASSRGTARYNEQFF
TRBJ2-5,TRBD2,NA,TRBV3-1,TGTGCCAGCAGCCCTGAGCGAGCGGGGGGGCGAAAGACCCAGTACTTC,CASSPERAGGRKTQYF
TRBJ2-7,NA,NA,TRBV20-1,TGCAGTGCTAGAGGCATAAGGAGCTCCTACGAGCAGTACTTC,CSARGIRSSYEQYF
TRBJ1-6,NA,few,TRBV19,TGTGCCAGTGGGTCCGGGGACGACTTTTCACCCCTCCACTTT,CASGSGDDFSPLHF
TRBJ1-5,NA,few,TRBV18,TGTGCCAGCTCACCACCGTGGCAGGGCCCATATAGCAATCAGCCCCAGCATTTT,CASSPPWQGPYSNQPQHF
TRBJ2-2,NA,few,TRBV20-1,TGCAGTGCTAGGGTGCGGGGAGCCGGGGAGCTGTTTTTT,CSARVRGAGELFF
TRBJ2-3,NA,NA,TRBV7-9,TGTGCCAGCAGGAAGGGAGATACGCAGTATTTT,CASRKGDTQYF
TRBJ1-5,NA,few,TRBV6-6,TGTGCCAGCAGTTACGGGGAGCCCCAGCATTTT,CASSYGEPQHF
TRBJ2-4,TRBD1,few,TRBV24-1,TGTGCCACCAGTGATGCCGGGACAGGGATTGGCAAAAACATTCAGTACTTC,CATSDAGTGIGKNIQYF
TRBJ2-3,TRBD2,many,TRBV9,TGTGCCAGCAGCGCCCCGGGACTAGCGGTCACAGATACGCAGTATTTT,CASSAPGLAVTDTQYF
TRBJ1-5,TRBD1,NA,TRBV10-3,TGTGCCATCAGAAACGGACAGGGGAGGCATCAGCCCCAGCATTTT,CAIRNGQGRHQPQHF
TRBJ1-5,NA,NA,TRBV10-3,TGTGCCATCAAACAGGGTTTAGAAAGCAATCAGCCCCAGCATTTT,CAIKQGLESNQPQHF
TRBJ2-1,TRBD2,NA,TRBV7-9,TGTGCCAGCAGCTTAGCGACTTGGCGGGAGGTCGATGAGCAGTTCTTC,CASSLATWREVDEQFF
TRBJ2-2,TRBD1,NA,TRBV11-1,TGTGCCAGCAGCTTAAGTTGGTTAGACAGGGGCTTTTCCGGGGAGCTGTTTTTT,CASSLSWLDRGFSGELFF
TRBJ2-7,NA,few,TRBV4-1,TGCGCCAGCAGCCAAGAGGTCTCAGACCAGCAGTACTTC,CASSQEVSDQQYF
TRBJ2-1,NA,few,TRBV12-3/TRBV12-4,TGTGCCAGCAGTCTTAGGTATGAGCAGTTCTTC,CASSLRYEQFF
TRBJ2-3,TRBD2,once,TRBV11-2,TGTGCCAGCAGCTACCCCCGGGGGGGGGCCGGAGATACGCAGTATTTT,CASSYPRGGAGDTQYF
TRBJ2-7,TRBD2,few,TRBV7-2,TGTGCCAGCAGCATTTCCGGGACTACCTCCTACGAGCAGTACTTC,CASSISGTTSYEQYF
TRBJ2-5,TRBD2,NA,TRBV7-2,TGTGCCAGCAGCTTAGGGGCTCCGGGGGGGTACCAAGAGACCCAGTACTTC,CASSLGAPGGYQETQYF
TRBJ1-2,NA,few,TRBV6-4,TGTGCCAGCAGTGACTCTTGGGACGGGGGCTACACCTTC,CASSDSWDGGYTF
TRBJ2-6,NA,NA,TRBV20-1,TGCAGTGCTTCTGTTTACTCTGGGGCCAACGTCCTGACTTTC,CSASVYSGANVLTF
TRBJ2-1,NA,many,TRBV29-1,TGCAGCGTTGATGCGGTCTGGACAGCCAACAATGAGCAGTTCTTC,CSVDAVWTANNEQFF
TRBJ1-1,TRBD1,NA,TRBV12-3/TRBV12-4,TGTGCCAGCAGTTTAGGGACAGGGTCGGGAACTGAAGCTTTCTTT,CASSLGTGSGTEAFF
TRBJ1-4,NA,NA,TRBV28,TGTGCCAGCAGCAACGGACAGATGAATGAAAAACTGTTTTTT,CASSNGQMNEKLFF
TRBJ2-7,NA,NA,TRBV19,TGTGCCAGTAGTATTGAGGCAGCGGTGGCCTACGAGCAGTACTTC,CASSIEAAVAYEQYF
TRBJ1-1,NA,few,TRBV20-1,TGCAGTGCTAGGGTTCGCGACACTGAAGCTTTCTTT,CSARVRDTEAFF
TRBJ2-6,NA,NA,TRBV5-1,TGCGCCAGCCGCGACCCTGGGGCCAACGTCCTGACTTTC,CASRDPGANVLTF
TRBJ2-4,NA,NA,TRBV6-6,TGTGCCAGCAGTAAACAGGCAATCCTAGCCAAAAACATTCAGTACTTC,CASSKQAILAKNIQYF
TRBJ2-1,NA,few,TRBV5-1,TGCGCCAGCAGCGGGGGAAGGGGTCCAAGCTCGTACTTAGGGCAGTTCTTC,CASSGGRGPSSYLGQFF
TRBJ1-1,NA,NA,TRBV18,TGTGCCAGCTCACCAACCGGGACACCGAACACTGAAGCTTTCTTT,CASSPTGTPNTEAFF
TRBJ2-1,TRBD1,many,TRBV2,TGTGCCAGCAAGGTCGGACAGGGAGCCTACAATGAGCAGTTCTTC,CASKVGQGAYNEQFF
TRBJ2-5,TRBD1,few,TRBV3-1,TGTGCCAGCGGCCAGTCGGACAGGGCACAGTACTTC,CASGQSDRAQYF
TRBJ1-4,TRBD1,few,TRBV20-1,TGCAGTGCTTCACAAATCAGGGGGGGTAATGAAAAACTGTTTTTT,CSASQIRGGNEKLFF
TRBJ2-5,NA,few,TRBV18,TGTGCCAGCTCACCAATGGAGACCCAGTACTTC,CASSPMETQYF
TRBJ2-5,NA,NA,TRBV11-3,TGTGCCAGCAGCTTTAACGGCCAAGAGACCCAGTACTTC,CASSFNGQETQYF
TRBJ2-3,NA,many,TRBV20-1,TGCAGTGCCGAAAGCGGAGATACGCAGTATTTT,CSAESGDTQYF
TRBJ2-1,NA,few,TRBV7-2,TGTGCCAGCAGCTCCACCCAGGGCGGCCCCAGGGATGAGCAGTTCTTC,CASSSTQGGPRDEQFF
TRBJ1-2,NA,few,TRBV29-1,TGCAGCGTTGTCCCTGGCGTGTATGGCTACACCTTC,CSVVPGVYGYTF